What follows are 17 T cell receptor beta chains derived from one specimen sequenced in a study of T cells in Graves' hyperthyroidism and ophthalmopathy. There were TCR beta CDR3 regions amplified from RNA transcripts. The HTBI primer set was used in a first-round RT-PCR of the TCR CDR3. Using its own MiXCR run on the multiplex PCR reads, TCRdb lists one record per CDR3 protein. Of more than 350,000 distinct CDR3 sequences in the sample, 13% to 15% were seen once. Input material: blood. The receptors come from a woman aged 55 to 70 with Graves' ophthalmopathy.

This clonotype was counted ten times or more. The chain uses TRBV7-2 and TRBJ2-1, with a possible D match to TRBD1 (5 bases). Trimming removed 0 bases from V and 9 bases from J, with 12 bases in between. Looked up from germline, CDR1 is SGHTA and CDR2 is FQGNSA. The CDR3 has 14 amino acids. The CDR3 protein is CASSLAQGLGEQFF. The DNA for the CDR3 is TGTGCCAGCAGCTTAGCGCAGGGCTTAGGTGAGCAGTTCTTC.

This clonotype occurred many times. The J gene is TRBJ1-6, the V gene TRBV28; D perhaps matches TRBD1 (5 bases). Germline V lookup: CDR1 MDHEN, CDR2 SYDVKM. The CDR3 extends over 14 amino acids. V lost 3 bases, J lost 10 bases, and 13 bases lay in between. The CDR3, as DNA: TGTGCCAGCAGTTTCAACAGGAAAGGATCACCCCTCCACTTT. Protein product: CASSFNRKGSPLHF. Combining the CDR3 with reference TRBV28 and TRBJ1-6 gives the whole variable domain DVKVTQSSRYLVKRTGEKVFLECVQDMDHENMFWYRQDPGLGLRLIYFSYDVKMKEKGDIPEGYSVSREKKERFSLILESASTNQTSMYLCASSFNRKGSPLHFGNGTRLTVT.

The sample holds a few counts of this clonotype. The chain employs TRBV7-6 and TRBJ2-7, with no clear D. Germline V gives CDR1 SGHVS, CDR2 FNYEAQ. The germline V and J ends were trimmed by 1 base and 2 bases, with 12 bases remaining between them. The CDR3 is 15 residues long. CDR3 sequence (DNA): TGTGCCAGCAGCTTAGTGGGCGGACCGGCCTACGAGCAGTACTTC. It specifies CASSLVGGPAYEQYF.

This clonotype turned up a few times. This rearrangement joins TRBV15 to TRBJ1-2; 8 bases are a match to TRBD1. V trimming: 5 bases; J trimming: 3 bases; junction bases outside the gene matches: 2. CDR1 and CDR2 from the germline V gene are LNHNV and YYDKDF (reference sequence). The CDR3 spans 13 residues. DNA for the CDR3: TGTGCCACCAGCCTGGACAGGGACTATGGCTACACCTTC. Translation gives CATSLDRDYGYTF.

As concerns this clonotype: Being one base from a much bigger clone, this may be a read error. The chain has TRBV6-1 and TRBJ1-1, with D perhaps matching TRBD1 (5 bases). The CDR3 totals 13 residues. In germline, CDR1 is MNHNS, CDR2 SASEGT. CDR3 sequence reads: CANSENRRTEAFF. CDR3 DNA: TGTGCCAACAGTGAAAACAGGAGGACTGAAGCTTTCTTT.

This clonotype was recorded a few times. The chain recombines TRBV2 with TRBJ2-2, with 7 bases aligning to TRBD1. V was pared by 7 bases and J by 0 bases, with 5 bases of the junction left unmatched. The CDR3 runs 15 residues. The germline gives CDR1 SNHLY, CDR2 FYNNEI. The CDR3 DNA reads as TGTGCCAGCATGACGGACAGGACGAACACCGGGGAGCTGTTTTTT. As protein: CASMTDRTNTGELFF. Using reference TRBV2 and TRBJ2-2 for the parts outside the CDR3, the full variable domain is EPEVTQTPSHQVTQMGQEVILRCVPISNHLYFYWYRQILGQKVEFLVSFYNNEISEKSEIFDDQFSVERPDGSNFTLKIRSTKLEDSAMYFCASMTDRTNTGELFFGEGSRLTVL.

This clonotype was seen many times. The chain recombines TRBV28 with TRBJ2-7, with TRBD1 matching 9 bases. Germline assignment: CDR1 MDHEN and CDR2 SYDVKM. V was pared by 8 bases and J by 6 bases, with 5 bases of the junction left unmatched. The CDR3 sequence is 12 residues long. The CDR3 spells CASDRDRAEQYF. In DNA form, the CDR3 reads TGTGCCAGCGACCGGGACAGGGCCGAGCAGTACTTC.

This clonotype came up many times. V is TRBV11-2 and J is TRBJ2-7, with D hard to call. Trimming took off 1 base at V and 4 bases at J, with 8 bases between the two ends. Germline loops: CDR1 SGHAT, CDR2 FQNNGV. This CDR3 is built from 13 residues. CDR3 amino acids: CASSLGSLYEQYF. The CDR3 coding sequence is TGTGCCAGCAGCTTAGGCAGTTTGTACGAGCAGTACTTC.

The chain is built from TRBV27 and TRBJ2-5; 9 bases match TRBD1. Germline V CDR1 and CDR2: MNHEY, SMNVEV (reference sequence). CDR3 length: 15 amino acids. The V gene end was trimmed by 4 bases and the J gene end by 2 bases; junction bases not matched to a gene: 5. For the CDR3, the DNA is TGTGCCAGCAGTTCCCTCGGACAGGGGCAAGAGACCCAGTACTTC. Amino acid sequence: CASSSLGQGQETQYF.

In its sample, this clonotype was seen once. The chain couples TRBV18 to TRBJ2-1; 9 bases match TRBD2. The CDR3 has 15 residues. The ends lost 6 bases at V and 7 bases at J; junction bases unmatched: 10. The germline V gene encodes CDR1 KGHSH and CDR2 LQKENI. This CDR3 is CASSRLAGLRNEQFF. The CDR3 coding sequence is TGTGCCAGCTCGCGTCTAGCGGGGCTTAGGAATGAGCAGTTCTTC.

This clonotype was observed many times. This rearrangement joins TRBV19 to TRBJ2-3; D unclear. Germline V CDR1 and CDR2: LNHDA, SQIVND (reference sequence). CDR3 length: 12 residues. Trimming left V 9 bases short and J 6 bases short, with 13 bases between. CDR3 in DNA: TGTGCCAGCAGTTCCCTTGCCGATACGCAGTATTTT. The encoded protein is CASSSLADTQYF.

This clonotype has at least ten counts. J is TRBJ2-4 and V is TRBV11-1, with a possible D match to TRBD1 (6 bases). Germline V gives CDR1 SGHAT, CDR2 FQDESV (reference sequence). CDR3 length: 15 amino acids. The V end lost 5 bases, the J end lost 1 base, and 12 bases lay between the germline ends. This chain's CDR3 is CASSHHQGAKNIQYF. CDR3 DNA: TGTGCCAGCAGCCATCACCAGGGGGCCAAAAACATTCAGTACTTC.

This clonotype was recorded at least ten times. This chain uses TRBV3-1 with TRBJ1-3, with unresolved D. The germline V gene encodes CDR1 LGHDT and CDR2 YNNKEL (reference sequence). Trimming pared 1 base from V and 0 bases from J, leaving 10 bases between. The CDR3 totals 16 residues. This chain's CDR3 is CASSQAGFSSGNTIYF. The CDR3 DNA sequence: TGTGCCAGCAGCCAAGCTGGGTTCTCCTCTGGAAACACCATATATTTT.

This chain connects TRBV5-1 to TRBJ2-3; 8 nucleotides line up with TRBD2. The CDR3 spans 14 residues. Trimming cost V 4 bases and J 5 bases; bases outside gene matches: 6. CDR1 SGHRS and CDR2 YFSETQ come from the germline V gene. The CDR3 region is CASSPGLALDTQYF. CDR3 DNA: TGCGCCAGCAGCCCCGGACTAGCCCTAGATACGCAGTATTTT. The complete variable domain, with remaining parts taken from reference TRBV5-1 and TRBJ2-3, reads KAGVTQTPRYLIKTRGQQVTLSCSPISGHRSVSWYQQTPGQGLQFLFEYFSETQRNKGNFPGRFSGRQFSNSRSEMNVSTLELGDSALYLCASSPGLALDTQYFGPGTRLTVL.

The chain links TRBV28 to TRBJ2-7; D may be TRBD1 (6 bases). Trimming stripped 4 bases from V and 6 bases from J, with 16 bases between. Per germline, CDR1 MDHEN and CDR2 SYDVKM. CDR3 length: 14 amino acids. The CDR3: CASSWGPPGTEQYF. In nucleotides, the CDR3 is TGTGCCAGCAGTTGGGGGCCGCCGGGGACCGAGCAGTACTTC.

This chain joins TRBV9 and TRBJ2-2; the match to TRBD2 covers 7 bases. The CDR3 has 15 amino acids. J lost 4 bases, V lost 0 bases, and 3 bases had no gene match. Germline CDR1 SGDLS, CDR2 YYNGEE. In nucleotides, the CDR3 is TGTGCCAGCAGCGTAGATCCGGGAGGCACCGGGGAGCTGTTTTTT. It encodes CASSVDPGGTGELFF.

The chain has TRBV7-9 and TRBJ2-7; 10 bases agree with TRBD2. After removal of 5 bases from V and 1 base from J, the junction contained 8 bases not matched to a gene. The CDR3 has 16 amino acids. Looked up from germline, CDR1 is SEHNR and CDR2 is FQNEAQ (reference sequence). The CDR3 coding sequence is TGTGCCAGCAGCCAGGGGGGGACTAGCGAGTCCTACGAGCAGTACTTC. Residues: CASSQGGTSESYEQYF.